This is a list of T cell receptor beta chains from one sample in a study of T cell changes during pregnancy in multiple sclerosis. Here immunoSEQ multiplex PCR was the method, and the copy in TCRdb shows in-frame clones only, minus some. The table has 56,000 or so clones, over 75% seen once. The starting material was peripheral blood, obtained in the first trimester of pregnancy. The receptors stem from a female donor in good health, enrolled as a control in a pregnancy study. The CDR3 runs from the conserved cysteine through the conserved F or W. The D gene is left open where the match is weak. Size is omitted from some rows. Given values are once, few, many or a class for expanded clones.

V: TRBV29-1
size: -
J: TRBJ2-5
D: TRBD2
CDR3: CSASLATEVLTQYF

V: TRBV6-5
size: -
J: TRBJ2-3
D: TRBD1
CDR3: CATGQGTDTQYF

V: TRBV5-1
size: few
J: TRBJ2-7
D: -
CDR3: CASSPATGRAHEQYF

V: TRBV6-1
size: -
J: TRBJ2-2
D: TRBD1
CDR3: CASSVRQGNTGELFF

V: TRBV10-3
size: -
J: TRBJ1-4
D: -
CDR3: CAISYSGPLGGEKLFF

V: TRBV30
size: -
J: TRBJ2-1
D: -
CDR3: CAWNGGNEQFF

V: TRBV18
size: -
J: TRBJ1-2
D: -
CDR3: CASSPPQQGDGYTF

V: TRBV6-1
size: -
J: TRBJ2-5
D: -
CDR3: CASSEGPGGETQYF

V: TRBV19
size: -
J: TRBJ1-1
D: TRBD1
CDR3: CASSILDREYAEAFF

V: TRBV5-1
size: -
J: TRBJ2-1
D: -
CDR3: CASSPPRMDNEQFF

V: TRBV5-1
size: -
J: TRBJ1-6
D: -
CDR3: CASSNAGFDSPLHF

V: TRBV6-1
size: -
J: TRBJ2-3
D: -
CDR3: CASSRQPDTDTQYF

V: TRBV5-1
size: once
J: TRBJ2-7
D: TRBD1
CDR3: CASSLAPPGGDEQYF

V: TRBV7-7
size: -
J: TRBJ2-1
D: TRBD2
CDR3: CASSSLAGDPEQFF

V: TRBV9
size: -
J: TRBJ2-5
D: -
CDR3: CASSAARTNVEETQYF

V: TRBV19
size: -
J: TRBJ2-6
D: -
CDR3: CASSIYSGANVLTF

V: TRBV7-9
size: -
J: TRBJ2-3
D: -
CDR3: CASSLDRAYTDTQYF

V: TRBV19
size: -
J: TRBJ1-2
D: -
CDR3: CASSGGGEYGYTF

V: TRBV7-8
size: -
J: TRBJ1-2
D: -
CDR3: CASSLERQELRYTF

V: TRBV7-9
size: -
J: TRBJ1-2
D: TRBD1
CDR3: CASTGLPGGNYGYTF

V: TRBV6-5
size: -
J: TRBJ2-7
D: TRBD1
CDR3: CASSSLSTGNSYEQYF

V: TRBV28
size: -
J: TRBJ2-5
D: TRBD2
CDR3: CASSPDFSTSGMGYETQYF

V: TRBV21-1
size: -
J: TRBJ2-7
D: -
CDR3: CASIRLAGGPEFYEQYF

V: TRBV15
size: -
J: TRBJ2-3
D: -
CDR3: CATSRVVAEHTDTQYF

V: TRBV7-8
size: -
J: TRBJ2-5
D: -
CDR3: CASSLGGPEETQYF

V: TRBV7-3
size: -
J: TRBJ2-3
D: TRBD1
CDR3: CASSSGTGAVTDTQYF

V: TRBV28
size: -
J: TRBJ1-3
D: TRBD1
CDR3: CASRWDRTSWDSGNTIYF

V: TRBV6-4
size: -
J: TRBJ2-1
D: TRBD2
CDR3: CASSVTSGNVNEQFF

V: TRBV28
size: -
J: TRBJ2-1
D: -
CDR3: CASSYIHEQFF

V: TRBV5-4
size: -
J: TRBJ2-2
D: TRBD1
CDR3: CASSPTGGLGELFF

V: TRBV29-1
size: -
J: TRBJ1-2
D: -
CDR3: CSGSRGGGVNGYTF

V: TRBV7-9
size: -
J: TRBJ2-5
D: -
CDR3: CASSLGPRRGETQYF

V: TRBV28
size: -
J: TRBJ2-5
D: -
CDR3: CASSSGEGVAETQYF

V: TRBV19
size: -
J: TRBJ1-3
D: TRBD1
CDR3: CALGGDGNTIYF

V: TRBV2
size: -
J: TRBJ2-1
D: TRBD1
CDR3: CASRDRASPYNEQFF

V: TRBV9
size: -
J: TRBJ1-1
D: -
CDR3: CASRSIRGNTEAFF

V: TRBV5-1
size: -
J: TRBJ2-1
D: TRBD2
CDR3: CASSFRTSGGSSYSEQFF

V: TRBV10-2
size: -
J: TRBJ1-4
D: -
CDR3: CASSDGVDEKLFF